The rows below give T cell receptor beta chains drawn from one sample of a study of beta chain features in type 1 diabetes. Sequenced by immunoSEQ multiplex PCR; TCRdb stores in-frame clones only, minus some. The sample has around 340,000 clones, roughly 8% seen once; the top ten hold under 0.5%. The sequencing input was central memory CD4+ T cells from blood. The source of these receptors is a woman younger than 35 in good health. CDR3s include the opening cysteine and the closing phenylalanine or tryptophan. The D gene is left open where the match is weak. The size field is filled for only some rows; it gives once, few, many or a size class.

CDR3nt: TGTGCCACCAGCAACGGGAGGGCTACAGATACGCAGTATTTT; CDR3aa: CATSNGRATDTQYF; d_gene: TRBD2; abundance: many; j_gene: TRBJ2-3; v_gene: TRBV15
CDR3nt: TGTGCCAGCAGTGAGAGGCCGAGGAACACTGAAGCTTTCTTT; CDR3aa: CASSERPRNTEAFF; d_gene: -; abundance: -; j_gene: TRBJ1-1; v_gene: TRBV6-1
CDR3nt: TGCGCCAGCAGCCAAGCAAGCGGGAGCGGGGCCGGCGAGCAGTACTTC; CDR3aa: CASSQASGSGAGEQYF; d_gene: TRBD2; abundance: -; j_gene: TRBJ2-7; v_gene: TRBV4-3
CDR3nt: TGTGCCAGCAGCGTCGGACAGGGGACCTCCTACGAGCAGTACTTC; CDR3aa: CASSVGQGTSYEQYF; d_gene: TRBD1; abundance: -; j_gene: TRBJ2-7; v_gene: TRBV9
CDR3nt: TGTGCCATCGCAGCGGGGGAGGATCAGCCCCAGCATTTT; CDR3aa: CAIAAGEDQPQHF; d_gene: -; abundance: few; j_gene: TRBJ1-5; v_gene: TRBV10-3
CDR3nt: TGTGCCAGTAGTCCCCGGGGTAGCGGGATTTACAATGAGCAGTTCTTC; CDR3aa: CASSPRGSGIYNEQFF; d_gene: TRBD2; abundance: -; j_gene: TRBJ2-1; v_gene: TRBV19
CDR3nt: TGTGCCAGCAGTGACTACAGGGGCAGCGGGGAGCTGTTTTTT; CDR3aa: CASSDYRGSGELFF; d_gene: TRBD1; abundance: -; j_gene: TRBJ2-2; v_gene: TRBV27
CDR3nt: TGTGCCAGCAGCCAAGAAACCCGGACCGGGGAGCTGTTTTTT; CDR3aa: CASSQETRTGELFF; d_gene: -; abundance: -; j_gene: TRBJ2-2; v_gene: TRBV4-2
CDR3nt: TGTGCCAGCTCACCGGGGCGCGACAGGGGTCGCAATGAGCAGTTCTTC; CDR3aa: CASSPGRDRGRNEQFF; d_gene: TRBD1; abundance: few; j_gene: TRBJ2-1; v_gene: TRBV18
CDR3nt: TGCACCAGCAGCCAAGGACCCGGAGTTGGAAGACGCTCCTACGAGCAGTACTTC; CDR3aa: CTSSQGPGVGRRSYEQYF; d_gene: -; abundance: -; j_gene: TRBJ2-7; v_gene: TRBV1
CDR3nt: TGTGCCAGCAGCGTAGCGAGCGGGAGGGCCATCGATACGCAGTATTTT; CDR3aa: CASSVASGRAIDTQYF; d_gene: TRBD2; abundance: -; j_gene: TRBJ2-3; v_gene: TRBV9
CDR3nt: TGTGCCAGCAGCACAGCTAGCTCCTACGAGCAGTACTTC; CDR3aa: CASSTASSYEQYF; d_gene: -; abundance: few; j_gene: TRBJ2-7; v_gene: TRBV5-6
CDR3nt: TGCGCCAGCAGTTTGTCAGGGGGCTTTGTCACTGAAGCTTTCTTT; CDR3aa: CASSLSGGFVTEAFF; d_gene: TRBD1; abundance: few; j_gene: TRBJ1-1; v_gene: TRBV5-1
CDR3nt: TGTGCCAGCAGCCCGGGACTAGCGGGAATCTACGAGCAGTACTTC; CDR3aa: CASSPGLAGIYEQYF; d_gene: TRBD2; abundance: -; j_gene: TRBJ2-7; v_gene: TRBV6-5
CDR3nt: TGTGCCAGCAGCAAAGTATGTTTAAGCGGGAGGGCACACACAGATACGCAGTATTTT; CDR3aa: CASSKVCLSGRAHTDTQYF; d_gene: -; abundance: -; j_gene: TRBJ2-3; v_gene: TRBV21-1
CDR3nt: TGTGCCAGCAGCCCCTTTATGGGGGCGGATACTCACACTGAAGCTTTCTTT; CDR3aa: CASSPFMGADTHTEAFF; d_gene: -; abundance: -; j_gene: TRBJ1-1; v_gene: TRBV28
CDR3nt: TGTGCCAGCAGTGCTCGGCAATCTGGGGCCAACGTCCTGACTTTC; CDR3aa: CASSARQSGANVLTF; d_gene: -; abundance: few; j_gene: TRBJ2-6; v_gene: TRBV25-1
CDR3nt: TGTGCCAGCAGCTTAGAACTTCGAAGGGACAATGAGCAGTTCTTC; CDR3aa: CASSLELRRDNEQFF; d_gene: -; abundance: many; j_gene: TRBJ2-1; v_gene: TRBV7-9
CDR3nt: TGTGCCAGCAGCGTTGACGGAGAGACCCAGTACTTC; CDR3aa: CASSVDGETQYF; d_gene: -; abundance: -; j_gene: TRBJ2-5; v_gene: TRBV5-4
CDR3nt: TGTGCCAGCAGCTTAGCGGAGGGGGGCTACGAGCAGTACTTC; CDR3aa: CASSLAEGGYEQYF; d_gene: -; abundance: medium-sized; j_gene: TRBJ2-7; v_gene: TRBV7-2
CDR3nt: TGCGCCAGCAGCCCTCAAGCCCAGGGGAAGAACACCGGGGAGCTGTTTTTT; CDR3aa: CASSPQAQGKNTGELFF; d_gene: -; abundance: few; j_gene: TRBJ2-2; v_gene: TRBV5-1
CDR3nt: TGCGCCAGCAGCCCGGGACAGGGTGGAAACATTCAGTACTTC; CDR3aa: CASSPGQGGNIQYF; d_gene: TRBD1; abundance: few; j_gene: TRBJ2-4; v_gene: TRBV5-1
CDR3nt: TGCGCCAGCAGCATGGAAACCCGGCGGACTGAAGCTTTCTTT; CDR3aa: CASSMETRRTEAFF; d_gene: -; abundance: few; j_gene: TRBJ1-1; v_gene: TRBV5-1
CDR3nt: TGTGCCAGCTCACCACCAGGGACTAATAGCAATCAGCCCCAGCATTTT; CDR3aa: CASSPPGTNSNQPQHF; d_gene: -; abundance: few; j_gene: TRBJ1-5; v_gene: TRBV18
CDR3nt: TGTGCCAGCAGCGTAGAGGGACAGGGAGGTGTCGGGGAGCTGTTTTTT; CDR3aa: CASSVEGQGGVGELFF; d_gene: TRBD1; abundance: few; j_gene: TRBJ2-2; v_gene: TRBV9
CDR3nt: TGTGCCAGCACTCTAGCGGTATACTACAATGAGCAGTTCTTC; CDR3aa: CASTLAVYYNEQFF; d_gene: TRBD2; abundance: -; j_gene: TRBJ2-1; v_gene: TRBV6-6
CDR3nt: TGTGCCAGCAGTTTAGGCTCCGAGACCCAGTACTTC; CDR3aa: CASSLGSETQYF; d_gene: -; abundance: -; j_gene: TRBJ2-5; v_gene: TRBV27
CDR3nt: TGCGCCAGCAGCCACCCGGGACAGGGTCGCTACGAGCAGTACTTC; CDR3aa: CASSHPGQGRYEQYF; d_gene: TRBD1; abundance: -; j_gene: TRBJ2-7; v_gene: TRBV4-1
CDR3nt: TGTGCCTTTAGCGGGAGGAGGGCGTACGAGCAGTACTTC; CDR3aa: CAFSGRRAYEQYF; d_gene: TRBD2; abundance: few; j_gene: TRBJ2-7; v_gene: TRBV27
CDR3nt: TGTGCCAGCAGGCCTTACACGAACACCGGGGAGCTGTTTTTT; CDR3aa: CASRPYTNTGELFF; d_gene: -; abundance: -; j_gene: TRBJ2-2; v_gene: TRBV6-5
CDR3nt: TGCAGCGTTGAAGGAGGGACAGGCCAAGAGACCCAGTACTTC; CDR3aa: CSVEGGTGQETQYF; d_gene: TRBD1; abundance: -; j_gene: TRBJ2-5; v_gene: TRBV29-1
CDR3nt: TGTGCCAGCAGCCGGGACGGGAATTATGGCTACACCTTC; CDR3aa: CASSRDGNYGYTF; d_gene: -; abundance: many; j_gene: TRBJ1-2; v_gene: TRBV11-2
CDR3nt: TGTGCCTGGAGGGTAGATAGGGCTTTCTTT; CDR3aa: CAWRVDRAFF; d_gene: -; abundance: -; j_gene: TRBJ1-1; v_gene: TRBV30
CDR3nt: TGTGCCAGCAGCTTAATCCAGCCCGCTGATACGCAGTATTTT; CDR3aa: CASSLIQPADTQYF; d_gene: -; abundance: -; j_gene: TRBJ2-3; v_gene: TRBV11-2
CDR3nt: TGTGCCAGCAGCTTAATAATTGGACTGGCGGGAGGGGGCAATGAGCAGTTCTTC; CDR3aa: CASSLIIGLAGGGNEQFF; d_gene: TRBD2; abundance: -; j_gene: TRBJ2-1; v_gene: TRBV7-2
CDR3nt: TGTGCCAGCAGTCTTGGACTAGCGGGAGGTTATTACTACGAGCAGTACTTC; CDR3aa: CASSLGLAGGYYYEQYF; d_gene: TRBD2; abundance: few; j_gene: TRBJ2-7; v_gene: TRBV7-9
CDR3nt: TGTGCCATCACCCCCTCTGGGGCCAACGTCCTGACTTTC; CDR3aa: CAITPSGANVLTF; d_gene: -; abundance: few; j_gene: TRBJ2-6; v_gene: TRBV10-3
CDR3nt: TGTGCCAGCAGTACCGCCTTTGCTAGCGGACCCGAAATGGGCTCCTACGAGCAGTACTTC; CDR3aa: CASSTAFASGPEMGSYEQYF; d_gene: TRBD2; abundance: few; j_gene: TRBJ2-7; v_gene: TRBV28
CDR3nt: TGTGCCAGTAGCCCAGGGACAGCCCAAGAGACCCAGTACTTC; CDR3aa: CASSPGTAQETQYF; d_gene: TRBD1; abundance: -; j_gene: TRBJ2-5; v_gene: TRBV19
CDR3nt: TGTGCCAGCAGCTTGCAGGGGGCGGCAGATACGCAGTATTTT; CDR3aa: CASSLQGAADTQYF; d_gene: TRBD1; abundance: few; j_gene: TRBJ2-3; v_gene: TRBV7-9
CDR3nt: TGTGCCAGCAGCTCCCAGCGGGAGGCGGTCTTCGGGCAGTACTTC; CDR3aa: CASSSQREAVFGQYF; d_gene: TRBD2; abundance: -; j_gene: TRBJ2-7; v_gene: TRBV7-2
CDR3nt: TGTGCCACCAGTGCAACTAATGAAAAACTGTTTTTT; CDR3aa: CATSATNEKLFF; d_gene: -; abundance: many; j_gene: TRBJ1-4; v_gene: TRBV15
CDR3nt: TGCGCCAGCAGTGAATTGCCGAACACTGAAGCTTTCTTT; CDR3aa: CASSELPNTEAFF; d_gene: -; abundance: -; j_gene: TRBJ1-1; v_gene: TRBV5-1
CDR3nt: TGTGCCAGCAGTCTAGACAGGGAGGTCGAGACCCAGTACTTC; CDR3aa: CASSLDREVETQYF; d_gene: -; abundance: -; j_gene: TRBJ2-5; v_gene: TRBV27
CDR3nt: TGTGCCAGCAGCCCACTAGCGGGAGAGGTCCACGAGCAGTACTTC; CDR3aa: CASSPLAGEVHEQYF; d_gene: TRBD2; abundance: -; j_gene: TRBJ2-7; v_gene: TRBV14
CDR3nt: TGTGCCAGCAGCCAAACGTTCATAGCTAGCGTCTCCTACGAGCAGTACTTC; CDR3aa: CASSQTFIASVSYEQYF; d_gene: -; abundance: few; j_gene: TRBJ2-7; v_gene: TRBV14
CDR3nt: TGTGCCAGCTCACCCCGGAGTCCCGCAGATACGCAGTATTTT; CDR3aa: CASSPRSPADTQYF; d_gene: -; abundance: -; j_gene: TRBJ2-3; v_gene: TRBV18
CDR3nt: TGTGCCAGCAGCCAAGATCGTCAGGGGTTAAATGAAAAACTGTTTTTT; CDR3aa: CASSQDRQGLNEKLFF; d_gene: -; abundance: -; j_gene: TRBJ1-4; v_gene: TRBV4-2
CDR3nt: TGTGCCAGTAGATTGGCTAGCGGGACAAAGACCCAGTACTTC; CDR3aa: CASRLASGTKTQYF; d_gene: TRBD2; abundance: -; j_gene: TRBJ2-5; v_gene: TRBV19
CDR3nt: TGTGCCAGTAGTTTTGGTCGCGAGCGGTTGACCCGGTTGTCCTACAATGAGCAGTTCTTC; CDR3aa: CASSFGRERLTRLSYNEQFF; d_gene: -; abundance: few; j_gene: TRBJ2-1; v_gene: TRBV19
CDR3nt: TGTGCCATCAGTGAGGTCTACGGGACTAGCGGGAGGCAGTTCTTC; CDR3aa: CAISEVYGTSGRQFF; d_gene: TRBD2; abundance: -; j_gene: TRBJ2-1; v_gene: TRBV10-3
CDR3nt: TGTGCCAGCAAGCTGAGCAATAGCAATCAGCCCCAGCATTTT; CDR3aa: CASKLSNSNQPQHF; d_gene: -; abundance: few; j_gene: TRBJ1-5; v_gene: TRBV6-5
CDR3nt: TGTGCCAGCTCACCACCCAGTCCCGCGGATGAGCAGTTCTTC; CDR3aa: CASSPPSPADEQFF; d_gene: -; abundance: -; j_gene: TRBJ2-1; v_gene: TRBV18
CDR3nt: TGTGCCAGCAGCCGGGTAGAGGGGTACAATGAGCAGTTCTTC; CDR3aa: CASSRVEGYNEQFF; d_gene: -; abundance: many; j_gene: TRBJ2-1; v_gene: TRBV7-9
CDR3nt: TGTGCCAGCAGCGGCAGACAGGGATTGAGCTACGAGCAGTACTTC; CDR3aa: CASSGRQGLSYEQYF; d_gene: TRBD1; abundance: -; j_gene: TRBJ2-7; v_gene: TRBV7-2
CDR3nt: TGTGCCAGCAGTTTATTCGGGAGTGGTACCGGGGAGCTGTTTTTT; CDR3aa: CASSLFGSGTGELFF; d_gene: -; abundance: -; j_gene: TRBJ2-2; v_gene: TRBV28